This T cell receptor (beta chain) was sequenced in a study of cytomegalovirus exposure and HLA in healthy donors. The primer mix had 60 Vbeta and 13 Jbeta primers. Authors' methods: Unique TCR beta chains totaled some 80 million in a later count, with roughly 11 million of them shared. Data came from immunoSEQ multiplex PCR; TCRdb stores just in-frame clones and leaves some out. V, J and clone size reflect that table, while D and trimming were determined from the DNA. The sample comprises approximately 170,000 clones, about four fifths of which are singletons, and 0.75% to 0.9% rests with the top ten. The CDR3 sequence is 14 residues long. Germline V gene data show CDR1 as WSHSY and CDR2 as SAAADI. V lost 6 bases and J lost 3, with 15 bases in between. Each donor's status was that of a healthy bone marrow donor.

The V call is TRBV10-2, the J call TRBJ2-7; D is unresolved. The sample consisted of PBMCs. The receptor was isolated from a woman between 18 and 29 years old in good health and CMV-seronegative. CDR3 sequence: CASRVAGEGYEQYF. The CDR3 region has the DNA TGCGCCAGCAGGGTGGCAGGTGAAGGCTACGAGCAGTACTTC.